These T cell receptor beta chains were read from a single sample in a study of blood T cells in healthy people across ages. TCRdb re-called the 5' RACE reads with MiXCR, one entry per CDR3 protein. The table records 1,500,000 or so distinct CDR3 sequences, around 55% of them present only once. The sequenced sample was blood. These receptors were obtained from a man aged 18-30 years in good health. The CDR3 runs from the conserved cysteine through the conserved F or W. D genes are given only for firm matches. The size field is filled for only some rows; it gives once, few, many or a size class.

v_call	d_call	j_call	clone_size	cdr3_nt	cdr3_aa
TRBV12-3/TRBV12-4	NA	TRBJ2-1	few	TGTGCCAGCAGTTTTAAGGGGTGGAATGAGCAGTTCTTC	CASSFKGWNEQFF
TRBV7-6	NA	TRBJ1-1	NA	TGTACCAGCAGCGATACAGAGAACACTGAAGCTTTCTTT	CTSSDTENTEAFF
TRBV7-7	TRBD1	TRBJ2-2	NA	TGTGCCAGCAGCTTAGGCAGACAGGGAAACACCGGGGAGCTGTTTTTT	CASSLGRQGNTGELFF
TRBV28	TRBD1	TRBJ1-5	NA	TGTGCCAGCAGTCTACCGGGAAGGGGACAGGGAGGGCATTTT	CASSLPGRGQGGHF
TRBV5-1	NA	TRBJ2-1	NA	TGCGCCAGCAGCTTGGAGCAGGGCGCACAGTTCTTC	CASSLEQGAQFF
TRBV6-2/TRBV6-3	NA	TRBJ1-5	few	TGTGCCAGCAGTTACCTCTACATCCCCCCCCAGCATTTT	CASSYLYIPPQHF
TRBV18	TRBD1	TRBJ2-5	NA	TGTGCCAGCTCCCCAGGGGGCGAGTCCTACAAGCAGTACTTC	CASSPGGESYKQYF
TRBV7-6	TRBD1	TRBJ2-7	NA	TGTGCCAGCAGCCCCGGGACAGGCCCCTACGGGCAGTACTTC	CASSPGTGPYGQYF
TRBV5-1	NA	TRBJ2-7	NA	TGCGCCAGCAGTTGGACCAATACAGGGTCCCCCTCCTACGAGCAGTACTTC	CASSWTNTGSPSYEQYF
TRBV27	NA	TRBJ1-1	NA	TGTGCCAGCAGTTTATCGTACAGGGCCCCTGAAGCTTTCTTT	CASSLSYRAPEAFF
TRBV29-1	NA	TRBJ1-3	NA	TGCAGCGTTACAGGGCTCTCTGGAAACACCATATATTTT	CSVTGLSGNTIYF
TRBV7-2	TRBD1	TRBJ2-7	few	TGTGCCAGCAGCGATCCCGGGACAGTCTTCGACGAGCAGTACTTC	CASSDPGTVFDEQYF
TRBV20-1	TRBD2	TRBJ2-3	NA	TGCAGTGCGCAAGCGGGAGGAGATACGCAGTATTTT	CSAQAGGDTQYF
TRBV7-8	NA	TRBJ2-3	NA	TGTGCCAGCAGCTTTGAGGGGGATAGCACAGATACGCAGTATTTT	CASSFEGDSTDTQYF
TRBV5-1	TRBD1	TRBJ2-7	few	TGCGCCAGCAGCTTGGGAGTGGGACAGTCGATTTACGAGCAGTACTTC	CASSLGVGQSIYEQYF
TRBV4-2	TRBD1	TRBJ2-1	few	TGTGCCAGCAGCCGACTCCGGGACAGGCTTTACAATGAGCAGTTCTTC	CASSRLRDRLYNEQFF
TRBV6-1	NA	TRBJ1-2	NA	TGTGCCAGCCGAAGGGGGGAAATTGATGGCTACACCTTC	CASRRGEIDGYTF
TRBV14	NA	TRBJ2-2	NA	TGTGCCAGCAGCCAAAGCTATTGGGCAGTGGACACCGGGGAGCTGTTTTTT	CASSQSYWAVDTGELFF
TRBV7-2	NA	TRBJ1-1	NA	TGTGCCAGCAGCTTATTTCTCGTGTCAGGGATGAACACTGAAGCTTTCTTT	CASSLFLVSGMNTEAFF
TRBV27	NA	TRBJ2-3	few	TGTGCCGCCACCCAGCGGGGCACAGATACGCAGTATTTT	CAATQRGTDTQYF
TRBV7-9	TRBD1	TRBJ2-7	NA	TGTGCCAGCAGCTCCCCGGGACAGGGGGCAAAGCAGTACTTC	CASSSPGQGAKQYF
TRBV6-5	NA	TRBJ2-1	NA	TGTGCCAGCAGCAGGAAGAATGAGCAGTTCTTC	CASSRKNEQFF
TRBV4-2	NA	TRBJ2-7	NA	TGTGCCAGTAGCCCCCGCCCTGGGTCCGAGCAGTACTTC	CASSPRPGSEQYF
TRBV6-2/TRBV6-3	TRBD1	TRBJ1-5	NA	TGTGCCAGCAGTCGACAGGGGGGTACGCCCCAGCATTTT	CASSRQGGTPQHF
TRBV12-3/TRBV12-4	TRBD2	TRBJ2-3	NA	TGTGCCAGCAGAAGTCCTAGCGGGAGGGGTAAAACAGATACGCAGTATTTT	CASRSPSGRGKTDTQYF
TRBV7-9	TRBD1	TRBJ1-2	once	TGTGCCAGCAGAAGAATTACACCGGGACAGGGGAACTATGGCTACACCTTC	CASRRITPGQGNYGYTF
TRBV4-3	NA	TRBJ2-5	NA	TGCGCCAGCAGCCAAGGTTCGACTCAAGAGACCCAGTACTTC	CASSQGSTQETQYF
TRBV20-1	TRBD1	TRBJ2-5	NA	TGCAGTGCTAGCGATCCTGGGACAGGGGCCGGGGAGCAGTACTTC	CSASDPGTGAGEQYF
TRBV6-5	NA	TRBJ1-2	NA	TGTGCCAGCAGTTACGGGGCTCCCGGGTTTAAGGACTATGGCTACACCTTC	CASSYGAPGFKDYGYTF
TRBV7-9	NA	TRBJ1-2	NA	TGTGCCAGCAGCCCTGCTTTAGCTCAGATTCCTTATGGCTACACCTTC	CASSPALAQIPYGYTF
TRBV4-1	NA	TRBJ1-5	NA	TGCGCCAGCAGCCAAGAGAGGCTGGAGGGCTACGGGCAGCCCCAGCATTTT	CASSQERLEGYGQPQHF
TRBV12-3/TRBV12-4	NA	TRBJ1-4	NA	TGTGCCAGCAGTTTAGGGTGCAAGGGTGAAAAACTGTTTTTT	CASSLGCKGEKLFF
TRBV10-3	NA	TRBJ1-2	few	TGTGCCATCATGATTACCCCGGGCGGCTACACCTTC	CAIMITPGGYTF
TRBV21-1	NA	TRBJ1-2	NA	TGTGCCAGCACTGCCCCGGGACAGGGGAAATGCGACGGCTACACCTTC	CASTAPGQGKCDGYTF
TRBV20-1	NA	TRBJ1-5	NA	TGCAGTGCTACCGATCAGGGGCTCGGGCAGCCCCAGCATTTT	CSATDQGLGQPQHF
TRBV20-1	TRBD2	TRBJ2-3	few	TGCAGTGCTAGAGGGAGTACTAGCGCGCCAGATACGCAGTATTTT	CSARGSTSAPDTQYF
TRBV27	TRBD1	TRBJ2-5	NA	TGTGCCAGCAGTTGGGGACAGGTTGAGACCCAGTACTTC	CASSWGQVETQYF
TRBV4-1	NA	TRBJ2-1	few	TGCGCCAGCAGCCAAGATCGTGTACCCCACAATGAGCAGTTCTTC	CASSQDRVPHNEQFF
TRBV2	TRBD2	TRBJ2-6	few	TGTGCCAGCAGTGAAGCTTGGGCGGGAGTGTCTGGGGCCAACGTCCTGACTTTC	CASSEAWAGVSGANVLTF
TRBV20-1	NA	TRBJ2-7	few	TGCAGTGCTAGAGATGACAGCGAAAGCTCCTACGAGCAGTACTTC	CSARDDSESSYEQYF
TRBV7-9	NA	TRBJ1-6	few	TGTGCCAGCAGCTTACAGGGGAATAATTCACCCCTCCACTTT	CASSLQGNNSPLHF
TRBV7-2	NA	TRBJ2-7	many	TGTGCCAGCAGTTTAGCTGAGAACTACGAGCAGTACTTC	CASSLAENYEQYF
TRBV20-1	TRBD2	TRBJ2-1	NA	TGCAGTGCTAGAGATCAACGGGGACTAGCGGGGATCATCGATGAGCAGTTCTTC	CSARDQRGLAGIIDEQFF
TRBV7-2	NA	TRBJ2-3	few	TGTGCCAGCAGCTTGGTAGATGGAGATACGCAGTATTTT	CASSLVDGDTQYF
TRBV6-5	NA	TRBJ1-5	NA	TGTGCCAGCAGTTACCTGCCGCGAGGAATCGTCAATCAGCCCCAGCATTTT	CASSYLPRGIVNQPQHF